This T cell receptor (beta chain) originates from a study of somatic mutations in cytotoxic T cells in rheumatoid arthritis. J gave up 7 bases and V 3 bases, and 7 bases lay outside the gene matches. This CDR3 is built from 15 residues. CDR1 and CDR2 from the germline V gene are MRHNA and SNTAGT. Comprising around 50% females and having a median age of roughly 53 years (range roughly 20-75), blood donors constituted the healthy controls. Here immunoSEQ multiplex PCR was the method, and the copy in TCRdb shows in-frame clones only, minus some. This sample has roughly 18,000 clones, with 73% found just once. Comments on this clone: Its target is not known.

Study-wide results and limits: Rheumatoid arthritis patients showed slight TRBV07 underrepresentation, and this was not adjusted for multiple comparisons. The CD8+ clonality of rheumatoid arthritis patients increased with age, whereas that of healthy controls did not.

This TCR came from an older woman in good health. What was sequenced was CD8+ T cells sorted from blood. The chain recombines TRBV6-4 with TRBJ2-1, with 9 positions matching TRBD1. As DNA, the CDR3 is TGTGCCAGCAGTGAGGGACAGGGTATGAGGAATGAGCAGTTCTTC. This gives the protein CASSEGQGMRNEQFF.